Detailed here is one T cell receptor beta chain. This clonotype has only a few counts. The antigen it recognizes is unknown. No quality values exist for individual bases; no much larger clone is one base distant. Reading the label with the study, this specimen's time point is: 45 days after influenza vaccine administration. This specimen belongs to a study of response to subunit inactivated influenza vaccine (dated by TCRdb to the late 2010s). Study-level background: To follow how T cells responded to a trivalent subunit inactivated influenza vaccine, the researchers relied on deep quantitative profiling of the T cell receptor repertoire. What the work shows at the level of the full study, not this receptor alone: It was suggested by the authors that each seasonal influenza vaccination may recruit only a limited number of new T cells.

V gives up 6 bases and J gives up 3 bases, and the segment between their germline ends measures 15 bases. Including the terminal cysteine and phenylalanine, the CDR3 comprises 15 residues. Only the CDR3 region is kept as DNA, spanning 45 bases read in frame from base 1. Reading the germline V gene gives CDR1 MNHNS and CDR2 SASEGT. Libraries came from RT-PCR. The sequencer listed for this sample is Illumina HiSeq 2500. TCRdb cleaned the public reads at Q25 with fastp, built clones with MiXCR and kept in-frame beta chains. Merged by CDR3 protein, the rows form single entries marked with the most common genes and DNA. The sample contains roughly 570,000 distinct CDR3 sequences, 13% of them found a single time. The ten largest clones take up approximately 14% of the sample.

The chain uses TRBV6-1 and TRBJ2-1; the D call is tentative, TRBD1 or TRBD2, as each matches 5 bases. The sample was PBMCs from blood, taken 40 to 50 days after vaccination. The sequence derives from a middle-aged man who received an inactivated influenza vaccine. Donor details come from another sample of the same person, matched by shared clones. The DNA reads as follows: TGTGCCAGCAGAGCTCCGGGACCGAACTACAATGAGCAGTTCTTC. It translates to CASRAPGPNYNEQFF.